The 29 T cell receptor beta chains presented below share a single source sample, sequenced in a study of T-cell memory formation after mild COVID-19. TCRdb passed the 5' RACE reads through MiXCR, listing each CDR3 protein once. The sample includes some 600,000 distinct CDR3 sequences, 15% to 20% of them seen just once. The specimen sequenced was PBMCs or a T cell subset sorted from them (not recorded which). These TCRs come from an adult woman who had mild COVID-19 (a few samples of this study predate the infection). Cell type and time point are not known.

This clonotype was seen repeatedly, ten times or more. The rearrangement links TRBV20-1 to TRBJ2-7, with D unresolved. CDR1 is DFQATT, CDR2 SNEGSKA, per germline (reference sequence). Trimming removed 5 bases from V and 4 bases from J, with 9 bases in between. The CDR3 runs 11 residues. The CDR3 sequence: CSALSLYEQYF. CDR3 nucleotide sequence: TGCAGTGCTTTAAGTCTATACGAGCAGTACTTC.

The genes are TRBV19 and TRBJ2-3, with 7 positions matching TRBD2. In germline, CDR1 is LNHDA, CDR2 SQIVND (reference sequence). J gave up 5 bases and V 9 bases, and 11 bases lay outside the gene matches. This CDR3 is 14 amino acids long. CDR3 in DNA: TGTGCCAGCAGTCGGTATCCGGGAGGAGATACGCAGTATTTT. Protein product: CASSRYPGGDTQYF.

This chain uses TRBV5-5 with TRBJ2-7, with D tentatively TRBD2 (6 bases). This CDR3 region has 15 residues. V lost 5 bases, J lost 2 bases, and 17 bases lay in between. Germline CDR1 is SGHKS and CDR2 is YYEKEE (reference sequence). The CDR3 sequence is CASSQIGGRPYEQYF. The CDR3 coding sequence is TGTGCCAGCAGTCAAATCGGGGGACGCCCCTACGAGCAGTACTTC.

This clonotype was observed a few times. This sequence joins TRBV3-1 and TRBJ1-5; the D gene is possibly TRBD1 (6 bases). The V gene's germline CDR1 is LGHDT and CDR2 YNNKEL (reference sequence). Trimming removed 0 bases at V and 4 bases at J, with 10 bases between. This CDR3 has 15 residues. CDR3 loop: CASSQEGTQNQPQHF. CDR3 sequence (DNA): TGTGCCAGCAGCCAAGAAGGGACACAGAATCAGCCCCAGCATTTT.

This clonotype has more than one count but fewer than ten. V is TRBV10-3 and J is TRBJ1-1; D is possibly TRBD1 (6 bases). The CDR3 has 15 residues. Germline CDR1 reads ENHRY; CDR2 reads SYGVKD. The V and J ends lost 6 bases and 5 bases respectively, with 19 bases between them. The CDR3 DNA sequence: TGTGCCATCAGGGACTCCTTTACAGGGATTACTGAAGCTTTCTTT. Its translation is CAIRDSFTGITEAFF.

A few counts support this clonotype. The chain combines TRBV7-8 with TRBJ1-5, with a possible D match to TRBD1 (6 bases). The length of the CDR3 is 16 residues. In germline, CDR1 is SGHVS, CDR2 FQNEAQ. Trimming pared 4 bases from V and 0 bases from J, leaving 13 bases between. The CDR3 is CASSSSGQTSNQPQHF. CDR3 bases: TGTGCCAGCAGCTCTAGCGGACAGACTAGCAATCAGCCCCAGCATTTT.

The chain joins TRBV2 to TRBJ2-3; TRBD1 is a possible D gene (6 bases). The V end was cut by 2 bases, the J end by 0 bases, with 6 bases between. From germline, CDR1 is SNHLY and CDR2 FYNNEI. CDR3 size: 14 residues. The CDR3 bases are TGTGCCAGCAGTGAACAGGGGAGCACAGATACGCAGTATTTT. Encoded protein: CASSEQGSTDTQYF.

V gene TRBV29-1 combines with J gene TRBJ1-2; tentatively, D is TRBD1 (5 bases). The CDR3 is 13 residues long. CDR1 SQVTM and CDR2 ANQGSEA come from the germline V gene. V was trimmed by 3 bases and J by 8 bases, leaving 16 bases between them. CDR3 amino acids: CSVEVGRVGGYTF. The CDR3 DNA reads as TGCAGCGTTGAGGTTGGCAGGGTGGGAGGCTACACCTTC.

This clonotype turned up a few times. The chain combines TRBV2 with TRBJ2-3; no clear D. The germline CDR1 and CDR2 sequences are SNHLY and FYNNEI. With 6 bases removed from V and 2 bases from J, the gap between germline ends came to 21 bases. CDR3 length: 17 residues. In DNA form, the CDR3 reads TGTGCCAGCAGATGGCCACTGAACGCCCCTGTCACAGATACGCAGTATTTT. Protein product: CASRWPLNAPVTDTQYF. Using reference TRBV2 and TRBJ2-3 for the parts outside the CDR3, the full variable domain is EPEVTQTPSHQVTQMGQEVILRCVPISNHLYFYWYRQILGQKVEFLVSFYNNEISEKSEIFDDQFSVERPDGSNFTLKIRSTKLEDSAMYFCASRWPLNAPVTDTQYFGPGTRLTVL.

This clonotype has more than one count but fewer than ten. Written as DNA, the CDR3 is TGCGCCAGCTTCGAGGGGGGAGCTTTCTTT. Translated: CASFEGGAFF. The chain recombines TRBV5-1 with TRBJ1-1; tentative D call: TRBD1 (6 bases). V was pared by 7 bases and J by 10 bases, with 11 bases between. Germline V gives CDR1 SGHRS, CDR2 YFSETQ. The CDR3 runs 10 residues.

The J gene is TRBJ1-3, the V gene TRBV12-3 or TRBV12-4; D is uncertain. The CDR3 has 13 residues. V shed 5 bases and J shed 4 bases, with 9 bases lying between them. CDR3 bases: TGTGCCAGCAGTCTGGCGGCGGGAAACACCATATATTTT. It codes for CASSLAAGNTIYF.

This clonotype was picked up a small number of times. The chain joins TRBV29-1 to TRBJ1-1, with a possible D match to TRBD1 (6 bases). The CDR3 totals 14 residues. V lost 8 bases to trimming and J lost 10 bases, with 26 bases between them. Germline V gene sequence: CDR1 SQVTM, CDR2 ANQGSEA. The CDR3 nucleotides are TGCAGCTTTTTACCCGGGACTCGGGGGACAATAGCTTTCTTT. It encodes CSFLPGTRGTIAFF.

This clonotype has ten or more counts. The chain links TRBV27 to TRBJ2-2; D perhaps matches TRBD1 (6 bases). Trimming took off 6 bases at V and 6 bases at J, with 20 bases between the two ends. Germline CDR1 and CDR2: MNHEY and SMNVEV (reference sequence). This CDR3 has 16 amino acids. The CDR3 DNA reads as TGTGCCAGCAGCCCGCGGCAGGGGTATAACGCCGGGGAGCTGTTTTTT. This gives the protein CASSPRQGYNAGELFF.

The V call is TRBV7-3, the J call TRBJ2-1; TRBD2 agrees at 12 bases. CDR1 is SGHTA, CDR2 FQGTGA, per germline. The ends lost 4 bases at V and 7 bases at J; junction bases unmatched: 11. The CDR3 runs 17 residues. The chain's CDR3 is CASSSLLTSGGTNEQFF. The CDR3 nucleotides are TGTGCCAGCAGCTCTTTGTTGACTAGCGGGGGAACTAATGAGCAGTTCTTC. Combining the CDR3 with reference TRBV7-3 and TRBJ2-1 gives the whole variable domain GAGVSQTPSNKVTEKGKYVELRCDPISGHTALYWYRQSLGQGPEFLIYFQGTGAADDSGLPNDRFFAVRPEGSVSTLKIQRTERGDSAVYLCASSSLLTSGGTNEQFFGPGTRLTVL.

This clonotype showed up just a few times. This sequence joins TRBV24-1 and TRBJ2-3; the D is unclear. This CDR3 comprises 15 residues. The germline gives CDR1 KGHDR, CDR2 SFDVKD. V lost 3 bases to trimming and J lost 5 bases, with 14 bases between them. CDR3 bases: TGTGCCACCAGTGATCTACGTGCACCGGAAGATACGCAGTATTTT. This gives the protein CATSDLRAPEDTQYF.

This clonotype was seen a handful of times. The chain has TRBV5-6 and TRBJ2-2; 7 bases match TRBD2. Trimming at V came to 7 bases and at J to 4 bases, leaving 7 bases not matched to a gene. The length of the CDR3 is 14 residues. From germline, CDR1 is SGHDT and CDR2 YYEEEE. CDR3 sequence reads: CASADGGGTGELFF. CDR3 nucleotides: TGTGCCAGCGCAGATGGGGGGGGCACCGGGGAGCTGTTTTTT.

This chain joins TRBV7-2 and TRBJ1-1; D gene unclear. Germline values: CDR1 SGHTA, CDR2 FQGNSA. There are 14 residues in the CDR3. V was shortened by 1 base and J by 6 bases, with 12 bases between the two germline ends. The CDR3 protein is CASSLVDEIPEAFF. As DNA, the CDR3 is TGTGCCAGCAGCTTAGTTGATGAGATCCCTGAAGCTTTCTTT.

This clonotype has ten or more counts. The genes are TRBV4-1 and TRBJ2-7; 9 bases fit TRBD1. Germline assignment: CDR1 MGHRA and CDR2 YSYEKL. V dropped 1 base and J dropped 3; count of bases not matched to a gene: 1. The CDR3 contains 14 residues. DNA of the CDR3: TGCGCCAGCAGCCAAGGGACAGGGGACTACGAGCAGTACTTC. It yields the protein CASSQGTGDYEQYF.

The V call is TRBV7-6, the J call TRBJ2-5, with 8 bases aligning to TRBD2. This CDR3 spans 14 amino acids. In germline, CDR1 is SGHVS, CDR2 FNYEAQ. After removal of 4 bases from V and 4 bases from J, the junction contained 5 bases not matched to a gene. Here the CDR3 DNA reads TGTGCCAGCAGCTCAGCGGGAGAATTAGAGACCCAGTACTTC. This sequence encodes CASSSAGELETQYF.

This clonotype has a handful of counts. CDR3: CASSFSLLADPWNEQFF. The CDR3 coding sequence is TGTGCCAGCAGTTTTTCCCTATTAGCGGACCCCTGGAATGAGCAGTTCTTC. The J gene is TRBJ2-1, the V gene TRBV12-3 or TRBV12-4; D may be TRBD2 (6 bases). The CDR3 totals 17 residues. V lost 3 bases and J 7 bases, leaving 22 bases between the germline ends.

The chain combines TRBV4-3 with TRBJ2-7; tentatively, D is TRBD2 (5 bases). This CDR3 comprises 13 residues. V was pared by 3 bases and J by 2 bases, with 8 bases between. Looked up from germline, CDR1 is LGHNA and CDR2 is YSLEER. The CDR3, as DNA: TGCGCCAGCAGCCACTCCGGGGCCTACGAGCAGTACTTC. This encodes CASSHSGAYEQYF.

This rearrangement joins TRBV4-1 to TRBJ1-1, with no clear D. V was cut by 0 bases and J by 1 base, with 15 bases left in between. CDR3 length: 17 residues. Germline V gene data show CDR1 as MGHRA and CDR2 as YSYEKL. This chain's CDR3 is CASSQDFGGRRNTEAFF. CDR3 bases: TGCGCCAGCAGCCAAGATTTTGGAGGCAGGAGGAACACTGAAGCTTTCTTT.

This clonotype turned up a few times. The V call is TRBV6-6, the J call TRBJ1-1, with a weak D call TRBD1 (5 bases). V was clipped by 2 bases and J by 4 bases, with 14 bases between them. CDR3 length equals 15 residues. Per the germline V gene, CDR1 is MNHNY and CDR2 is SVGAGI (reference sequence). CDR3 residues: CASSYEGSRATEAFF. The CDR3 nucleotides read TGTGCCAGCAGTTACGAGGGGAGTCGGGCCACTGAAGCTTTCTTT.

In its sample, this clonotype was seen a few times. CDR3 DNA: TGTGCCAGCAGCCAAGCGTCGACAGGTGTTTACCCCCAGCATTTT. Its protein product is CASSQASTGVYPQHF. The rearrangement uses TRBV3-1 and TRBJ1-5; a weak D match, TRBD1 (6 bases). The germline gives CDR1 LGHDT, CDR2 YNNKEL (reference sequence). The CDR3 is 15 residues long. V lost 1 base and J 10 bases, leaving 17 bases between the germline ends. Drawing the rest from reference TRBV3-1 and TRBJ1-5, the complete variable domain is DTAVSQTPKYLVTQMGNDKSIKCEQNLGHDTMYWYKQDSKKFLKIMFSYNNKELIINETVPNRFSPKSPDKAHLNLHINSLELGDSAVYFCASSQASTGVYPQHFGDGTRLSIL.

In its sample, this clonotype was seen a few times. The V call is TRBV4-1, the J call TRBJ2-3; TRBD2 aligns across 9 bases. The junction had 7 bases not matched to a gene; V was cut back by 4 bases and J by 5 bases. Germline V gene lookup returns CDR1 MGHRA and CDR2 YSYEKL. The CDR3 covers 15 residues. The CDR3, as DNA: TGCGCCAGCAGCCCAAGCGGGGGGCGAGGAGATACGCAGTATTTT. Amino acid sequence: CASSPSGGRGDTQYF.

This clonotype has just a few counts. CDR3 residues: CASSLDRGRVGQPQHF. CDR3 nucleotides: TGTGCCAGCAGTTTAGACAGGGGTAGGGTGGGTCAGCCCCAGCATTTT. V is TRBV12-3 or TRBV12-4 and J is TRBJ1-5; 7 nucleotides align to TRBD1. The CDR3 sequence is 16 residues long. Trimming cost V 1 base and J 6 bases; bases outside gene matches: 9.

This chain uses TRBV5-1 with TRBJ2-1, with TRBD1 matching 11 bases. The CDR3 is 16 amino acids. V gave up 3 bases and J gave up 5 bases; unmatched junction bases: 7. CDR1 SGHRS and CDR2 YFSETQ come from the germline V gene. CDR3 sequence: CASSWTGGPYDNEQFF. In nucleotides, the CDR3 is TGCGCCAGCAGCTGGACAGGGGGCCCCTACGACAATGAGCAGTTCTTC.

This clonotype has ten or more counts. The V call is TRBV5-1, the J call TRBJ2-3; TRBD1 aligns across 8 bases. The CDR3 is made up of 16 amino acids. J lost 0 bases, V lost 5 bases, and 8 bases had no gene match. The germline V gene has CDR1 SGHRS and CDR2 YFSETQ. As DNA, the CDR3 is TGCGCCAGCAGTGGGACAGGAGTTCCCAGCACAGATACGCAGTATTTT. Amino acids: CASSGTGVPSTDTQYF.

The CDR3 protein is CASSYRSYGNQYF. CDR3 sequence (DNA): TGTGCCAGCAGCTACCGTTCTTACGGGAACCAGTACTTC. The chain uses TRBV7-9 and TRBJ2-5, with D possibly TRBD2 on 5 matching bases. Per germline, CDR1 SEHNR and CDR2 FQNEAQ (reference sequence). The ends were cut back, 4 bases at V and 10 bases at J, with 16 bases in the middle. The CDR3 has 13 residues.